The clone carrying this T cell receptor (beta chain) was detected a few times. Its antigen is not known. The data were obtained in a study of CD8 T cells in ankylosing spondylitis. Quantitative 5'-RACE was performed with molecular barcodes, and it yielded the TCR beta libraries. TCRdb called the 5' RACE reads again in MiXCR, with one record for every CDR3 protein. Of fewer than 500,000 distinct CDR3 sequences listed, roughly 26% are singletons. General study results and limits: In the blood and synovial fluid of reactive arthritis, some motif variants had been previously reported. In ankylosing spondylitis blood, a motif of seven to nine highly homologous TCR beta variants appeared characteristic.

This receptor was taken from a male donor with ankylosing spondylitis. The sample taken for sequencing was blood, either unsorted or a sorted T cell fraction (not recorded which).

The CDR3 spells CAIASGQPNEKLFF. The CDR3 nucleotides are TGTGCCATCGCATCGGGACAGCCTAATGAAAAACTGTTTTTT. The chain links TRBV10-3 to TRBJ1-4, with TRBD1 matching over 7 bases. This CDR3 contains 14 residues. After removal of 8 bases from V and 3 bases from J, the junction contained 6 bases not matched to a gene. In germline, CDR1 is ENHRY, CDR2 SYGVKD.